The 14 T cell receptor beta chains below come from one sample, sequenced in a study of T cell changes during pregnancy in multiple sclerosis (dated by TCRdb to the late 2010s). Library preparation was by the immunoSEQ multiplex PCR assay. In TCRdb, the immuneACCESS table is reduced to in-frame sequences with V and J assigned. These tables do not hold every clone; where another copy was compared, an unresolved V gene accounts for under half, and the others remain unexplained. The sample contains 55,000 to 75,000 clones, around 93% of them found a single time. The ten largest clones represent more than 3% of the sample. The sample in question was CD8+ T cells from peripheral blood mononuclear cells, obtained in the second trimester of pregnancy. The receptor set was obtained from a female donor with multiple sclerosis, enrolled in a pregnancy study.

A single count supports this clone. This chain joins TRBV4-1 and TRBJ2-6; 10 bases agree with TRBD1. Germline assignment: CDR1 MGHRA and CDR2 YSYEKL. This CDR3 has 19 amino acids. With 0 bases clipped from V and 0 bases from J, the junction kept 5 bases outside the gene matches. The CDR3 loop is CASSQDGQGVLSGANVLTF. DNA of the CDR3: TGCGCCAGCAGCCAAGATGGACAGGGGGTACTCTCTGGGGCCAACGTCCTGACTTTC.

This sequence joins TRBV27 and TRBJ2-7; 9 nucleotides align to TRBD2. Trimming took 5 bases from V and 2 from J; bases not matched to a gene: 7. The germline V gene encodes CDR1 MNHEY and CDR2 SMNVEV (reference sequence). The CDR3 consists of 15 residues. The CDR3 loop reads CASSPSGGTTYEQYF. CDR3 in DNA: TGTGCCAGCAGTCCCAGCGGGGGGACGACCTACGAGCAGTACTTC.

The chain recombines TRBV10-2 with TRBJ2-1; 7 bases align to TRBD1. The CDR3 is 14 amino acids. Unmatched junction bases numbered 5, after V lost 0 bases and J lost 9 bases. The germline gives CDR1 WSHSY, CDR2 SAAADI. The CDR3 DNA reads as TGCGCCAGCAGTGAGTCTCAGGGGGTTGGTGAGCAGTTCTTC. It translates to CASSESQGVGEQFF.

This sequence joins TRBV6-5 and TRBJ2-2, with a possible D match to TRBD2 (6 bases). This CDR3 has 14 residues. V lost 2 bases, J lost 8 bases, and 12 bases lay in between. Germline CDR1 reads MNHEY; CDR2 reads SVGAGI. Written as DNA, the CDR3 is TGTGCCAGCAGTTACGGTACGGGAGCTGGGGAGCTGTTTTTT. It is translated as CASSYGTGAGELFF.

V usage is TRBV19 and J usage is TRBJ2-4; D might be TRBD1 (5 bases). The CDR3 loop spans 16 amino acids. V was trimmed by 2 bases and J by 0 bases, leaving 11 bases between them. Per germline, CDR1 LNHDA and CDR2 SQIVND (reference sequence). The CDR3: CASSIPMGLAKNIQYF. CDR3 nucleotide sequence: TGTGCCAGTAGTATACCAATGGGGCTAGCCAAAAACATTCAGTACTTC.

The chain combines TRBV29-1 with TRBJ2-2, with a possible D match to TRBD2 (5 bases). The V gene's germline CDR1 is SQVTM and CDR2 ANQGSEA. The CDR3 consists of 14 residues. V was pared by 2 bases and J by 4 bases, with 11 bases between. The CDR3 region has the DNA TGCAGCGTTGAACCCGACGGAGGCACCGGGGAGCTGTTTTTT. As protein: CSVEPDGGTGELFF.

The J gene is TRBJ2-7, the V gene TRBV28, with TRBD1 identical over 9 bases. The CDR3 consists of 13 residues. The J segment lost 6 bases and the V segment lost 10 bases, leaving 10 bases of the junction unmatched. Germline V gives CDR1 MDHEN, CDR2 SYDVKM. CDR3 sequence: CATLDRGSREQYF. The CDR3 nucleotides are TGTGCCACTTTAGACAGGGGGAGTCGCGAGCAGTACTTC. The full variable domain, rest sourced from reference TRBV28 and TRBJ2-7, is DVKVTQSSRYLVKRTGEKVFLECVQDMDHENMFWYRQDPGLGLRLIYFSYDVKMKEKGDIPEGYSVSREKKERFSLILESASTNQTSMYLCATLDRGSREQYFGPGTRLTVT.

The chain combines TRBV27 with TRBJ2-1; TRBD1 aligns across 10 bases. In germline, CDR1 is MNHEY, CDR2 SMNVEV (reference sequence). CDR3 length: 17 residues. Trimming cost V 6 bases and J 4 bases; bases outside gene matches: 12. CDR3 DNA: TGTGCCAGCAGGAACGACAGGGGGCAGGTTGGGTACAATGAGCAGTTCTTC. This translates into CASRNDRGQVGYNEQFF.

The CDR3 loop is CASSYNQVNTEAFF. The CDR3 nucleotides read TGTGCCAGCAGTTACAACCAGGTGAACACTGAAGCTTTCTTT. This chain links TRBV6-5 with TRBJ1-1; no clear D gene. CDR3 size: 14 residues. Germline-derived CDR1 and CDR2 are MNHEY and SVGAGI. V gave up 2 bases and J gave up 0 bases, with 7 bases separating them.

The CDR3 bases are TGTGCCAGTAATCGTGGACAGATAAACACTGAAGCTTTCTTT. It translates to CASNRGQINTEAFF. The J gene is TRBJ1-1, the V gene TRBV19; TRBD1 might be the D (6 bases). The germline V gene encodes CDR1 LNHDA and CDR2 SQIVND (reference sequence). The CDR3 is 14 amino acids. V lost 7 bases and J 2 bases, leaving 14 bases between the germline ends.

The genes are TRBV10-2 and TRBJ2-2; TRBD2 agrees at 14 bases. With 8 bases clipped from V and 7 bases from J, the junction kept 3 bases outside the gene matches. This CDR3 is built from 14 residues. CDR1 WSHSY and CDR2 SAAADI come from the germline V gene. This CDR3 reads CASYGTSGGGELFF. DNA of the CDR3: TGCGCCAGCTACGGGACTAGCGGGGGCGGGGAGCTGTTTTTT.

The rearrangement joins TRBV6-6 to TRBJ1-5; D is possibly TRBD1 (6 bases). The germline V gene has CDR1 MNHNY and CDR2 SVGAGI (reference sequence). The CDR3 runs to 16 residues. V shed 0 bases and J shed 2 bases, with 11 bases lying between them. CDR3: CASSYSGGAGNQPQHF. The CDR3 DNA follows: TGTGCCAGCAGTTACTCGGGGGGGGCTGGCAATCAGCCCCAGCATTTT.

This sequence joins TRBV6-5 and TRBJ2-7, with D maybe TRBD1 (6 bases). Looked up from germline, CDR1 is MNHEY and CDR2 is SVGAGI. CDR3 size: 16 residues. Trimming removed 2 bases from V and 0 bases from J, with 14 bases in between. As DNA, the CDR3 is TGTGCCAGCAGTTACGATAAGACAGGAGCCTCCTACGAGCAGTACTTC. Its protein product is CASSYDKTGASYEQYF.

This chain links TRBV5-4 with TRBJ2-7, with 8 bases lining up with TRBD1. The CDR3 is 14 residues long. Germline CDR1 SGHNT, CDR2 YYREEE (reference sequence). The V gene end was trimmed by 3 bases and the J gene end by 1 base; junction bases not matched to a gene: 3. CDR3 residues: CASSSGQGSYEQYF. CDR3 DNA: TGTGCCAGCAGCTCCGGACAGGGTTCCTACGAGCAGTACTTC.